This T cell receptor (beta chain) was identified in a study of cytomegalovirus exposure and HLA in healthy donors. CDR1 is MNHEY and CDR2 is SMNVEV in the germline V gene (reference sequence). V was pared by 2 bases and J by 5 bases, with 13 bases between. This CDR3 is 15 amino acids long. Researchers ran the PCR with 60 Vbeta and 13 Jbeta primers. The data were produced by immunoSEQ multiplex PCR, yet TCRdb's version contains in-frame clones alone and is incomplete. The sample shows approximately 120,000 clones, 81% of them seen only once. The V and J genes are TRBV27 and TRBJ2-1, with a weak D call TRBD2 (6 bases). The source is a man between 18 and 29 years old in good health and CMV-seropositive. Sequencing was performed on PBMCs. The CDR3 is CASSLGWTKNNEQFF. The CDR3, as DNA: TGTGCCAGCAGTTTAGGGTGGACTAAGAACAATGAGCAGTTCTTC.